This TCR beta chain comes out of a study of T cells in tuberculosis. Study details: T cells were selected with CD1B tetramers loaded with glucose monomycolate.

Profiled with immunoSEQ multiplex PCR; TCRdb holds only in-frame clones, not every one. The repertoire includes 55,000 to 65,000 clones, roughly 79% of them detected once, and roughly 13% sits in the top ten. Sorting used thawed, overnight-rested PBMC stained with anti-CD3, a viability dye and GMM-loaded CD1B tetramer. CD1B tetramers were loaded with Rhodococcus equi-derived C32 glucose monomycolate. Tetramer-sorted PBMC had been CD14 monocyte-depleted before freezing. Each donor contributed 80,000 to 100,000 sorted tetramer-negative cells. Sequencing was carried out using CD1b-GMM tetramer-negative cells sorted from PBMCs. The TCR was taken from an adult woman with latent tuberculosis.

The CDR3 here is CASSLKRQGNSPLHF. The CDR3 DNA is TGTGCCAGCAGCTTGAAGAGGCAGGGTAATTCACCCCTCCACTTT. The chain combines TRBV5-8 with TRBJ1-6; weak D call: TRBD1 (5 bases). Per the germline V gene, CDR1 is SGHTS and CDR2 is YDEGEE. The CDR3 has 15 amino acids. The V end lost 1 base, the J end lost 6 bases, and 11 bases lay between the germline ends.